This T cell receptor (beta chain) was found in a study of blood T cell repertoires in COVID-19. Study information: From T cells, B-cell-depleted T cells, or PBMCs came the material, which was cDNA or gDNA.

Per the authors' pipeline: Amplifying reference gene primers gave estimates of nucleated cell counts. Sequencing was performed with immunoSEQ multiplex PCR; in TCRdb, only in-frame clones are kept and a portion is missing. The V and J calls and clone size come from that table; D and trimming were worked out from the DNA. The data contain fewer than 250,000 clones, around 83% of them singletons. With regard to this clone: The germline gene is not matched at one end of the junction; a read error may be the cause.

The germline V gene encodes CDR1 GTSNPN and CDR2 SVGIG (reference sequence). The CDR3 is 12 residues long. The V call is TRBV30, the J call TRBJ2-7; TRBD1 matches at 7 bases. Material: peripheral blood. This clonotype was obtained from a woman in her forties or fifties with acute or convalescent COVID-19. CDR3 sequence reads: CAWSSPPGQRTF. As DNA, the CDR3 is TGTGCCTGGAGTAGCCCTCCGGGACAGCGAACCTTC.